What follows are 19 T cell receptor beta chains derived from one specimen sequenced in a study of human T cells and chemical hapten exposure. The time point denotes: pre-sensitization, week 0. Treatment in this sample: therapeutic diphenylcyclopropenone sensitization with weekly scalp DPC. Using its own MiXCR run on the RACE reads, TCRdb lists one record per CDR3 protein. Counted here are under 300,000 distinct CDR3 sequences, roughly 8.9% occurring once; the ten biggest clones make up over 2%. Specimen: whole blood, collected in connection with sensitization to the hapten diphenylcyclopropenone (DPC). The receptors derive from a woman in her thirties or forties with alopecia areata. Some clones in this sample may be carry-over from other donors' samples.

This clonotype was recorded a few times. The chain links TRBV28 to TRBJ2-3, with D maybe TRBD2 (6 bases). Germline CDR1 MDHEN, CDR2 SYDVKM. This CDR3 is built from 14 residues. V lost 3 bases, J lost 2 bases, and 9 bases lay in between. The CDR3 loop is CASSFGGTTDTQYF. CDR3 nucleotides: TGTGCCAGCAGTTTCGGCGGGACCACAGATACGCAGTATTTT.

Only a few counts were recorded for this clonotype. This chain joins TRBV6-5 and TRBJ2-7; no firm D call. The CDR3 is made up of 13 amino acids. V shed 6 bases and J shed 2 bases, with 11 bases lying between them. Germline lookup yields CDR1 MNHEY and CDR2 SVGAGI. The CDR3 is CASSRGSTYEQYF. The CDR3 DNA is TGTGCCAGCAGCCGAGGTTCAACCTACGAGCAGTACTTC.

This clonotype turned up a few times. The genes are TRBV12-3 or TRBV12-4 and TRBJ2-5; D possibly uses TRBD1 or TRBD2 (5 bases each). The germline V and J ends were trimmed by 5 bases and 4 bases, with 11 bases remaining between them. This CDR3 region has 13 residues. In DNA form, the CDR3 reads TGTGCCAGCAGTGTCCCGGGACCAGAGACCCAGTACTTC. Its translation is CASSVPGPETQYF.

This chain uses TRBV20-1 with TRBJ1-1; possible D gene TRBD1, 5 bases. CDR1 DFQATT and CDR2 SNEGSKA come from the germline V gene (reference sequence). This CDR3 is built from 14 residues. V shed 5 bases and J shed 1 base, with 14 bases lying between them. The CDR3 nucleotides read TGCAGTGCTCTCAGGGCAGGCAAGAACACTGAAGCTTTCTTT. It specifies CSALRAGKNTEAFF.

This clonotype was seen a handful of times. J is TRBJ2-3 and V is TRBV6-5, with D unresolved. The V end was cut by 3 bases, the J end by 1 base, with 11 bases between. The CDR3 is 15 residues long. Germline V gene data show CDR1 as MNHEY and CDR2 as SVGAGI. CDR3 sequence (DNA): TGTGCCAGCAGTTATGTCAGGAGCGGCACAGATACGCAGTATTTT. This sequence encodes CASSYVRSGTDTQYF.

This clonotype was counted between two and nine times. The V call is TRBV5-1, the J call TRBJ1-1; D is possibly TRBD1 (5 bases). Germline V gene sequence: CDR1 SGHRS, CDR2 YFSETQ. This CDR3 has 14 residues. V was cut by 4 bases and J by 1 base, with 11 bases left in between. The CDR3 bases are TGCGCCAGCAGCGACGGACAACCGAACACTGAAGCTTTCTTT. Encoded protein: CASSDGQPNTEAFF.

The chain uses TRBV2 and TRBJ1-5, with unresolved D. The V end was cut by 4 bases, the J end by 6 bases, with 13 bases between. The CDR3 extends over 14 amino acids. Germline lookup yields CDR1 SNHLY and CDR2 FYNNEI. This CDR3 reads CASSAGSAGQPQHF. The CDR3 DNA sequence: TGTGCCAGCAGTGCAGGCTCAGCGGGTCAGCCCCAGCATTTT.

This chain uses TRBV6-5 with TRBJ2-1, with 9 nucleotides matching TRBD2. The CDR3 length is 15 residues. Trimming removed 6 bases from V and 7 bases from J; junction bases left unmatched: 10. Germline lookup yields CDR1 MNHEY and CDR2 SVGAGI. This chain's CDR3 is CASRSREGRANEQFF. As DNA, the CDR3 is TGTGCCAGCAGGTCGCGGGAGGGCCGGGCAAATGAGCAGTTCTTC.

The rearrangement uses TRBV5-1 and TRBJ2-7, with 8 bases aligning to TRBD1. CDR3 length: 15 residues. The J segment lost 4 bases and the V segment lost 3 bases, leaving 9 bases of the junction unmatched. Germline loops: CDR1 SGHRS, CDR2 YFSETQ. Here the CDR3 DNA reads TGCGCCAGCAGCTCGGGGACAGGACCCATGTACGAGCAGTACTTC. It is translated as CASSSGTGPMYEQYF.

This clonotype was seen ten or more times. The CDR3: CASSLEIAGDEQFF. For the CDR3, the DNA is TGTGCCAGCAGCTTGGAAATAGCGGGAGATGAGCAGTTCTTC. The chain uses TRBV5-4 and TRBJ2-1; 9 nucleotides line up with TRBD2. CDR3 size: 14 residues. Germline V gene lookup returns CDR1 SGHNT and CDR2 YYREEE (reference sequence). V gave up 0 bases and J gave up 8 bases; unmatched junction bases: 3. Full variable domain (remainder filled in from reference TRBV5-4 and TRBJ2-1): ETGVTQSPTHLIKTRGQQVTLRCSSQSGHNTVSWYQQALGQGPQFIFQYYREEENGRGNFPPRFSGLQFPNYSSELNVNALELDDSALYLCASSLEIAGDEQFFGPGTRLTVL.

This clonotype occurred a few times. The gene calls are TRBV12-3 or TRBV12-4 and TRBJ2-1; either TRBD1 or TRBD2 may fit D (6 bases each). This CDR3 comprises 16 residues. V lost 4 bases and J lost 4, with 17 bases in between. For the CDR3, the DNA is TGTGCCAGCAGTTGGTCGGGAGAGGGGGGATACAATGAGCAGTTCTTC. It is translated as CASSWSGEGGYNEQFF.

The CDR3 spells CASSSRRYLGTAARQETQYF. The CDR3 nucleotides read TGTGCCAGCAGTTCGAGGCGTTATTTAGGAACCGCCGCTCGCCAAGAGACCCAGTACTTC. The chain combines TRBV6-5 with TRBJ2-5; no definite D call. Germline V gene lookup returns CDR1 MNHEY and CDR2 SVGAGI. This CDR3 has 20 amino acids. Trimming took 4 bases from V and 1 from J, leaving 28 bases between them.

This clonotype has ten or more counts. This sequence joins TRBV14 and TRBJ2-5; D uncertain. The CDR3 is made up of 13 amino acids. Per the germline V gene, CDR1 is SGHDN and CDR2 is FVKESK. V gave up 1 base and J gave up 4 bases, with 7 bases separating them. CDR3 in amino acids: CASSQGLGETQYF. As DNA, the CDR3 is TGTGCCAGCAGCCAAGGACTCGGAGAGACCCAGTACTTC.

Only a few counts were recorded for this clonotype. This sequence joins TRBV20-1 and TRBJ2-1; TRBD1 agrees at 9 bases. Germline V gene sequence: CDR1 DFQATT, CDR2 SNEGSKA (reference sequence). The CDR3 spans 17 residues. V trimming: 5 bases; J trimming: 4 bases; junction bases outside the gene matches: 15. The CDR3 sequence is CSAPPTLTGGVYNEQFF. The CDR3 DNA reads TGCAGTGCTCCGCCGACCCTGACAGGGGGAGTGTACAATGAGCAGTTCTTC.

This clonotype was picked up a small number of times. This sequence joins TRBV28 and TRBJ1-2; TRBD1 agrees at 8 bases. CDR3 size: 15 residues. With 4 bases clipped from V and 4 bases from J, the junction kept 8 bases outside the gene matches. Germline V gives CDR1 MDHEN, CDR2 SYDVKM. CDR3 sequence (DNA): TGTGCCAGCAGTTCTGTGGACAGGGTCCCCTATGGCTACACCTTC. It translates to CASSSVDRVPYGYTF.

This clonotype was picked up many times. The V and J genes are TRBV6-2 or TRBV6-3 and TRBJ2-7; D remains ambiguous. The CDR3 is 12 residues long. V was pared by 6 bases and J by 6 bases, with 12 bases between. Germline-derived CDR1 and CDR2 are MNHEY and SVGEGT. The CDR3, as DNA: TGTGCCAGCAGAAATCTACAGTTCGAGCAGTACTTC. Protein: CASRNLQFEQYF.

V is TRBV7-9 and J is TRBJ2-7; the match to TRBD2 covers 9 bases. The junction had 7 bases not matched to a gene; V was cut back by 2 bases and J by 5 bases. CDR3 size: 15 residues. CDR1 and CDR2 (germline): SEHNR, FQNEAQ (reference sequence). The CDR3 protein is CASSLKASGIHEQYF. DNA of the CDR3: TGTGCCAGCAGCTTAAAGGCTAGCGGGATCCACGAGCAGTACTTC.

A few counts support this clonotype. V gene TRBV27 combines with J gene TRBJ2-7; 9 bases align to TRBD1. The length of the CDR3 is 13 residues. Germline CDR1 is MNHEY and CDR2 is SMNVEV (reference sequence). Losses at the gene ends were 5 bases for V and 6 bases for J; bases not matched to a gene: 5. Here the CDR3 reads CASSRQGVLEQYF. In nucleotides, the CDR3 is TGTGCCAGCAGTAGACAGGGGGTCCTCGAGCAGTACTTC.

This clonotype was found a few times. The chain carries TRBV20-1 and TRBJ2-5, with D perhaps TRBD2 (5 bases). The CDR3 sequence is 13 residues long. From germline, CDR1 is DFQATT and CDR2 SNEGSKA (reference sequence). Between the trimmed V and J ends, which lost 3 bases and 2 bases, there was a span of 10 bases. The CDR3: CSASWRIQETQYF. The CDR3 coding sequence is TGCAGTGCTAGTTGGAGGATACAAGAGACCCAGTACTTC.